Following are 13 T cell receptor beta chains from one sample sequenced in a study of blood T cell repertoires in COVID-19. Method: immunoSEQ multiplex PCR; TCRdb's copy keeps in-frame clones and lacks some. The repertoire holds roughly 520,000 clones, with 88% as singletons. Material: PBMCs or T cells enriched from blood (not recorded which). The receptor source for this set is a woman in her thirties or forties who had recovered from COVID-19.

A few counts support this clone. The chain couples TRBV19 to TRBJ1-1, with D maybe TRBD1 (5 bases). Per germline, CDR1 LNHDA and CDR2 SQIVND (reference sequence). This CDR3 is built from 14 residues. Trimming stripped 4 bases from V and 1 base from J, with 10 bases between. CDR3 protein: CASSTYTGNTEAFF. CDR3 in DNA: TGTGCCAGTAGTACCTACACAGGGAACACTGAAGCTTTCTTT. Complete variable domain (other parts from reference TRBV19 and TRBJ1-1): DGGITQSPKYLFRKEGQNVTLSCEQNLNHDAMYWYRQDPGQGLRLIYYSQIVNDFQKGDIAEGYSVSREKKESFPLTVTSAQKNPTAFYLCASSTYTGNTEAFFGQGTRLTVV.

This clone has only a few counts. One junction end disagrees with the germline gene, perhaps due to a read error. The J gene is TRBJ1-3, the V gene TRBV4-3, with D perhaps TRBD1 (6 bases). The CDR3 has 16 amino acids. Per the germline V gene, CDR1 is LGHNA and CDR2 is YSLEER. CDR3 residues: CASGQLQGSAGNTIYF. The CDR3 nucleotides are TGCGCCAGCGGCCAATTACAGGGATCCGCTGGAAACACCATATATTTT.

The chain combines TRBV2 with TRBJ2-7; 9 bases map to TRBD1. Germline V gene lookup returns CDR1 SNHLY and CDR2 FYNNEI. This CDR3 is built from 12 residues. V lost 9 bases, J lost 6 bases, and 6 bases stayed unmatched. In DNA form, the CDR3 reads TGTGCCAGTCGGGACAGGGCCGGCGAGCAGTACTTC. Translation: CASRDRAGEQYF.

The genes are TRBV6-5 and TRBJ2-1; TRBD2 agrees at 8 bases. The CDR3 runs to 15 residues. Germline-derived CDR1 and CDR2 are MNHEY and SVGAGI. Germline trimming cut 0 bases from V and 6 bases from J; bases unmatched to any gene: 4. CDR3 DNA sequence: TGTGCCAGCAGTTACTCGATACTAGCGGTCAATGAGCAGTTCTTC. Protein product: CASSYSILAVNEQFF.

The rearrangement links TRBV19 to TRBJ1-6; D might be TRBD1 (6 bases). Trimming cost V 7 bases and J 2 bases, with 9 bases left between them. CDR1 and CDR2 from the germline V gene are LNHDA and SQIVND (reference sequence). The CDR3 runs to 14 residues. CDR3 residues: CASMKGAYNSPLHF. CDR3 in DNA: TGTGCCAGTATGAAGGGGGCCTATAATTCACCCCTCCACTTT.

The chain couples TRBV6-2 or TRBV6-3 to TRBJ2-4; perhaps TRBD2 as D (6 bases). Trimming removed 6 bases from V and 0 bases from J, with 21 bases in between. Germline values: CDR1 MNHEY, CDR2 SVGEGT. This CDR3 spans 18 amino acids. CDR3 DNA sequence: TGTGCCAGCAGCCCTCATCCGGGACTCAACTTAGCCAAAAACATTCAGTACTTC. Translating gives CASSPHPGLNLAKNIQYF.

This rearrangement joins TRBV3-1 (or the pseudogene TRBV3-2) to TRBJ2-7; 9 nucleotides match TRBD1. Unmatched junction bases numbered 12, after V lost 1 base and J lost 2 bases. In germline, CDR1 is LGHDT, CDR2 YNNKEL (reference sequence). The CDR3 sequence is 18 residues long. The CDR3 sequence: CASSQVAHLGQGAYEQYF. CDR3 DNA: TGTGCCAGCAGCCAAGTCGCCCACCTGGGACAGGGCGCCTACGAGCAGTACTTC.

The chain carries TRBV28 and TRBJ2-5, with 10 bases that match TRBD2. This CDR3 has 15 amino acids. Germline V CDR1 and CDR2: MDHEN, SYDVKM. CDR3 loop: CVFYPRLAGEETQYF. The CDR3 DNA sequence: TGTGTTTTCTACCCCCGGCTAGCGGGAGAAGAGACCCAGTACTTC.

The CDR3 DNA reads TGTGCCAGCAGTTATAAGGGGGGGCTGAACACTGAAGCTTTCTTT. This codes for CASSYKGGLNTEAFF. The V call is TRBV27, the J call TRBJ1-1; the D gene is possibly TRBD1 (6 bases). This CDR3 is 15 amino acids long. The V and J ends lost 4 bases and 0 bases respectively, with 12 bases between them. Germline CDR1 and CDR2: MNHEY and SMNVEV (reference sequence).

For the CDR3, the DNA is TGCGCCAGCAGACAACCCCTAGATCACCCCTCCTCCGGGGAGCTGTTTTTT. Its translation: CASRQPLDHPSSGELFF. This chain links TRBV10-2 with TRBJ2-2; D remains ambiguous. In germline, CDR1 is WSHSY, CDR2 SAAADI. Trimming cost V 6 bases and J 6 bases, with 23 bases left between them. The CDR3 runs to 17 residues.

This clone was detected a few times. The V and J genes are TRBV5-1 and TRBJ2-1; 15 bases align to TRBD2. The ends lost 6 bases at V and 7 bases at J; junction bases unmatched: 17. Germline V gene data show CDR1 as SGHRS and CDR2 as YFSETQ. There are 19 residues in the CDR3. The CDR3 loop is CASIRGEPGLAGGGNEQFF. DNA of the CDR3: TGCGCCAGCATTCGCGGTGAACCGGGACTAGCGGGAGGAGGGAATGAGCAGTTCTTC.

The chain joins TRBV5-1 to TRBJ2-2, with D possibly being TRBD1 (5 bases). The CDR3 is 16 amino acids. Germline assignment: CDR1 SGHRS and CDR2 YFSETQ. Between the trimmed V and J ends, which lost 0 bases and 0 bases, there was a span of 9 bases. The CDR3 bases are TGCGCCAGCAGCTTGGTTCAGGGTCCGAACACCGGGGAGCTGTTTTTT. Its protein is CASSLVQGPNTGELFF.

The J gene is TRBJ2-3, the V gene TRBV10-2; 8 bases align to TRBD2. CDR3 size: 16 residues. J gave up 2 bases and V 6 bases, and 10 bases lay outside the gene matches. Germline CDR1 and CDR2: WSHSY and SAAADI. The CDR3 protein is CASRPRGAGVTDTQYF. CDR3 sequence (DNA): TGCGCCAGCAGGCCACGAGGAGCGGGAGTCACAGATACGCAGTATTTT.